This T cell receptor (beta chain) is drawn from a study of shared clonotypes between healthy human individuals (TCRdb year 2020). Describing the broader study: A couple of women and three men aged 18 to 49 years were included in the cohort. For each donor, three plates each were used for CD4 naive and CD4 memory, two plates were used for CD8 naive, and one plate was used for CD8 memory. The study deeply sequenced blood TCR repertoires of about five healthy adults to estimate repertoire size and the extent of clonotype sharing between individuals. Different laboratories and diverse techniques were used to prepare libraries and sequence TCR repertoires, to increase sequencing depth and limit assay-specific biases. Leukapheresis yielded between about 0.85 and 10 billion PBMCs per donor. The research as a whole found: When a few donors were compared, the shared fraction of clonotypes was around 4.6% for naive CD4, more than 3% for naive CD8, roughly 2.3% for memory CD4, and less than 0.45% for memory CD8. Larger estimated clonotype richness was generally found for naive subsets than for memory subsets. Only blood was sampled, and tissue TCR repertoires likely differ from those in blood. Based on pairwise subsampling, the degree of clonotype sharing among donors was expected to be affected by sequencing depth. Clonotypes shared by all four sorted-subset donors showed higher generation probabilities than non-shared clonotypes. The small number of donors limited the genetic and exposure-history diversity represented. Even with the large sequencing depth, rarefaction of the sorted-subset datasets indicated that sequencing was incomplete.

Healthy HIV-negative adults with no recently reported acute infections or vaccinations were included as donors. All donors were Caucasian adults living in Nashville, Tennessee, USA. CD4+ T cells were enriched by magnetic negative selection, after which naive cells were positively selected on CD45RA and the negative fraction was taken as the memory subset. After blood collection by leukapheresis, PBMCs were isolated using Ficoll-Histopaque density gradient centrifugation and then cryopreserved in the vapor phase of liquid nitrogen. Analytical flow cytometry was used to check the purity and quantity of every magnetically sorted T cell population. From each sorted fraction, genomic DNA was isolated and quantified by UV absorbance on a Nanodrop 2000c. Using the deep immunoSEQ assay, TCR CDR3 regions were amplified from genomic DNA by multiplex PCR. Extracted genomic DNA from each cell subset was distributed evenly across all wells of several immunoSEQ 96-well plates, and each plate was treated as a replicate. For sorted subsets, approximately 210 ng of genomic DNA, equivalent to some 30,000 T cell genomes, went into each replicate PCR. Purified libraries were measured with a Qubit 3.0 fluorometer, size-checked on a Bioanalyzer 2100, and measured again with the KAPA Library Quantification kit. A separate single-read 150-cycle Illumina NextSeq 550 flow cell was used to sequence each immunoSEQ 96-well plate. On the study's bioinformatics: Because the immunoSEQ output included only junctional sequences and no quality scores, the filtering could not be the same as the filtering used for full-length reads. Sequences were annotated with PyIR, a Python wrapper for IgBLAST v1.9, using IMGT germline references to assign V/J genes and CDR3. Reads were filtered out if the reads had weak V/J assignments (E-value above 1e-6), no CDR3, stop codons, out-of-frame junctions, or ambiguous translated residues. V3J clonotypes were defined as sequences sharing an identical inferred V gene, J gene, and CDR3 amino acid sequence. To compute the percentage overlap between repertoires, the number of shared unique clonotypes was divided by the size of the smaller repertoire. Three approaches were used to assess repertoire richness: RTK rarefaction, the Chao1 estimator, and Recon v2.1 estimates of unobserved clonotypes. Generation probabilities were computed with OLGA for all TCRbeta clonotypes obtained by the gDNA method from four donors. In TCRdb, the immuneACCESS table is reduced to in-frame sequences with V and J assigned. These tables do not hold every clone; where another copy was compared, an unresolved V gene accounts for under half, and the others remain unexplained. V, J and clone size are those of that table, while D and trimming were read from the DNA. For this sample the table gives over 2 million clones, of which just under 95% were detected only once. Clones ranked in the top ten supply roughly 0.34% of the sample.

In the case of this clone: This receptor's antigen is unknown. No much larger clonotype is one base removed from it; base qualities were not supplied. The sample holds other DNA sequences that translate to the same CDR3.

CDR1 KGHSH and CDR2 LQKENI were looked up in the germline V gene. The CDR3 covers 14 residues, taking in both the cysteine and the phenylalanine. Only the CDR3 DNA stays, 42 bases, in frame from base 1. The germline ends are 13 bases apart after V is trimmed by 6 bases and J by 5 bases. The chain joins TRBV18 to TRBJ1-4; TRBD1 is a possible D gene, resting on 5 matching bases. Sequences were obtained from naive CD4+ T cells from PBMCs. The cell subset or site label for this specimen denotes: CD45RA+ positively selected. The clonotype comes from a man between 18 and 29 years old in good health. Some clones in this sample may be carry-over from other donors' samples. For the CDR3, the sequence is CASSLSGVNEKLFF. The DNA is as follows: TGTGCCAGCTCCCTCTCGGGGGTCAATGAAAAACTGTTTTTT. Reference TRBV18 and TRBJ1-4 genes cover what lies past the CDR3, so the full variable domain is NAGVMQNPRHLVRRRGQEARLRCSPMKGHSHVYWYRQLPEEGLKFMVYLQKENIIDESGMPKERFSAEFPKEGPSILRIQQVVRGDSAAYFCASSLSGVNEKLFFGSGTQLSVL.